These T cell receptor beta chains were read from a single sample in a study of T-cell reconstitution after alpha-beta-depleted transplantation in children. TCRdb processed the PCR reads anew with MiXCR; each CDR3 protein has one entry. The repertoire holds around 300,000 distinct CDR3 sequences, with around a tenth as singletons. Sample: PBMCs, taken before TCRalphabeta/CD19-depleted stem cell transplant. The source of these receptors is a boy younger than two with acute myeloid leukemia, due to receive a stem cell transplant. The CDR3 runs from the conserved cysteine through the conserved F or W. Each record gives: V gene, clone size, D gene, J gene, CDR3 protein, CDR3 DNA. D genes are given only for firm matches. Size values are once, few and many counts, or a class for expanded clones, and some rows have none.

>TRBV7-3|many|-|TRBJ2-2
CASSLTVGDLELFF
TGTGCCAGCAGCTTAACAGTGGGAGATCTAGAGCTGTTTTTT
>TRBV12-3/TRBV12-4|few|-|TRBJ2-6
CASSLGRSSGANVLTF
TGTGCCAGCAGTCTCGGACGGAGCTCTGGGGCCAACGTCCTGACTTTC
>TRBV11-2|many|-|TRBJ2-1
CASSLDRTTQFF
TGTGCCAGCAGCTTAGACCGGACAACCCAGTTCTTC
>TRBV4-3|many|TRBD2|TRBJ2-1
CASSQEGGREVSYNEQFF
TGCGCCAGCAGCCAAGAGGGGGGGCGGGAGGTCTCCTACAATGAGCAGTTCTTC
>TRBV25-1|many|-|TRBJ2-1
CASSEAGLGNEQFF
TGTGCCAGCAGTGAAGCCGGGCTAGGGAATGAGCAGTTCTTC
>TRBV9|few|-|TRBJ2-1
CASSNSGDSYNEQFF
TGTGCCAGCAGCAATTCAGGGGACTCCTACAATGAGCAGTTCTTC
>TRBV5-1|many|-|TRBJ2-2
CASSWAGGRDTGELFF
TGCGCCAGCAGCTGGGCCGGGGGGCGAGACACCGGGGAGCTGTTTTTT
>TRBV12-3/TRBV12-4|many|-|TRBJ2-1
CASSPTSYNEQFF
TGTGCCAGCAGCCCTACTAGTTACAATGAGCAGTTCTTC
>TRBV28|many|-|TRBJ2-7
CASSTASYEQYF
TGTGCCAGCAGTACCGCCTCCTACGAGCAGTACTTC
>TRBV4-2|many|TRBD2|TRBJ2-1
CASSQDTLAASSYNEQFF
TGTGCCAGCAGCCAAGATACGCTAGCGGCAAGCTCCTACAATGAGCAGTTCTTC
>TRBV5-1|many|TRBD2|TRBJ2-1
CASSLEAASGSSEQFF
TGCGCCAGCAGCTTGGAAGCGGCTAGCGGGAGCTCTGAGCAGTTCTTC
>TRBV3-1|many|TRBD1|TRBJ1-1
CASSWSTGGTEAFF
TGTGCCAGCAGCTGGTCGACAGGGGGGACTGAAGCTTTCTTT
>TRBV5-1|few|-|TRBJ2-2
CASSLLGSANTGELFF
TGCGCCAGCAGCTTACTAGGATCAGCGAACACCGGGGAGCTGTTTTTT
>TRBV28|-|TRBD2|TRBJ2-5
CASRPLAGRGETQYF
TGTGCCAGCAGACCTTTAGCGGGGAGAGGGGAGACCCAGTACTTC
>TRBV5-5|many|-|TRBJ2-5
CASILLQGGGETQYF
TGTGCCAGCATTCTTCTTCAGGGGGGGGGTGAGACCCAGTACTTC
>TRBV20-1|many|TRBD1|TRBJ2-7
CSATTGTGGTYEQYF
TGCAGTGCTACTACCGGGACAGGAGGGACCTACGAGCAGTACTTC
>TRBV25-1|many|-|TRBJ1-4
CASSDQGSNEKLFF
TGTGCCAGCAGTGACCAGGGGTCGAATGAAAAACTGTTTTTT